This T cell receptor beta chain was sequenced during a study of blood T cells in healthy people across ages. Study-wide findings and caveats: There were more naive CD4+ cells and higher diversity in long-lived donors than in aged donors. Roughly linear age-related decline in beta diversity appeared, significant by age 40. Estimates drawn from one million T cells were deemed to understate diversity.

This clonotype was observed a few times. Its antigen is as yet unknown. Germline V lookup: CDR1 SGDLS, CDR2 YYNGEE. The CDR3 consists of 14 residues. The V end lost 0 bases, the J end lost 7 bases, and 14 bases lay between the germline ends. For the second PCR, which ran for roughly 7 to 11 cycles, a sample-barcoded 5' primer and a J-beta primer mix were used. TCRdb passed the 5' RACE reads through MiXCR, listing each CDR3 protein once. The sample yields 1,100,000 or so distinct CDR3 sequences, 40% to 50% seen once. The receptor was isolated from a woman in her sixties or seventies in good health. Sequencing was performed on blood. This chain joins TRBV9 and TRBJ2-7, with D perhaps TRBD1 (6 bases). CDR3 region: CASSVAARGGEQYF. The CDR3 nucleotides are TGTGCCAGCAGCGTAGCTGCCAGGGGCGGGGAGCAGTACTTC.